The clone carrying this TCR beta chain has just a few counts. In germline, CDR1 is SNHLY, CDR2 FYNNEI. The CDR3 has 14 amino acids. V was clipped by 4 bases and J by 5 bases, with 14 bases between them. The data stem from a study of T cell changes during pregnancy in multiple sclerosis. Sequencing was performed with immunoSEQ multiplex PCR; in TCRdb, only in-frame clones are kept and a portion is missing. Here the sample spans about 53,000 clones, nearly 95% being singletons. The genes are TRBV2 and TRBJ1-1, with D possibly TRBD1 on 5 matching bases. This receptor was taken from a female donor with multiple sclerosis, enrolled in a pregnancy study. The sequences come from CD4+ T cells from peripheral blood mononuclear cells, collected in the third trimester of pregnancy. The CDR3 here is CASSGPRVTTEAFF. CDR3 sequence (DNA): TGTGCCAGCAGTGGCCCCAGGGTTACAACTGAAGCTTTCTTT.